This T cell receptor (beta chain) was profiled in a study of OX40 agonist ivuxolimab in advanced cancers. Turning to the study itself: Two patients with cutaneous melanoma and one with hepatocellular carcinoma, three in total, showed partial responses.

The study, taken as a whole, reports: The study found that CD8+ T cells averaged more expanded clones than CD4+. Both blood CD4+ and CD8+ T cells showed clonal growth by week 6 at 0.1 to 3.0 mg/kg. Low normalized T-cell clonal expansion was additionally recorded for some nonresponders.

Profiling relied on immunoSEQ multiplex PCR, and the TCRdb table lists in-frame clones only, not all of them. The repertoire holds more than 55,000 clones, with about 83% as singletons. Germline V CDR1 and CDR2: GTSNPN, SVGIG (reference sequence). Trimming removed 5 bases from V and 2 bases from J; junction bases left unmatched: 3. This CDR3 contains 13 residues. In the case of this clone: Its cognate antigen is unknown.

This clonotype was sampled from an adult with an advanced solid tumor such as melanoma, head and neck, liver or kidney cancer. The chain has TRBV30 and TRBJ1-3, with 7 bases fitting TRBD1. Specimen: CD4+ or CD8+ T cells sorted from blood, collected in a trial of the OX40 agonist ivuxolimab. The CDR3 sequence: CAWGQVTGNTIYF. DNA for the CDR3: TGTGCCTGGGGACAGGTTACTGGAAACACCATATATTTT. Looking up the rest from reference TRBV30 and TRBJ1-3 gives the full variable domain: SQTIHQWPATLVQPVGSPLSLECTVEGTSNPNLYWYRQAAGRGLQLLFYSVGIGQISSEVPQNLSASRPQDRQFILSSKKLLLSDSGFYLCAWGQVTGNTIYFGEGSWLTVV.